The 20 T cell receptor beta chains presented below share a single source sample, sequenced in a study of cytomegalovirus exposure and HLA in healthy donors. The PCR was carried out with 60 Vbeta primers and 13 Jbeta primers. Assay used: immunoSEQ multiplex PCR; TCRdb lists only in-frame clones, some missing. The table has about 160,000 clones, about four fifths seen once; the top ten hold roughly 10%. Sequencing was done on a sample of PBMCs. The receptors here all came from a man aged 50-60 years in good health and CMV-seropositive.

DNA of the CDR3: TGTGCCAGCAGTTACTCGCTACAGCTTAATCAGCCCCAGCATTTT. This translates into CASSYSLQLNQPQHF. This rearrangement joins TRBV6-5 to TRBJ1-5, with D uncertain. Germline CDR1 is MNHEY and CDR2 is SVGAGI. V was shortened by 0 bases and J by 4 bases, with 10 bases between the two germline ends. The length of the CDR3 is 15 residues.

Notes on this clone: At the DNA level, this CDR3 is encoded by other sequences in the same sample as well. The J gene is TRBJ1-4, the V gene TRBV6-5; TRBD1 agrees at 7 bases. V was pared by 9 bases and J by 4 bases, with 8 bases of the junction left unmatched. CDR1 MNHEY and CDR2 SVGAGI come from the germline V gene. This CDR3 is built from 14 residues. The CDR3 is CASSGTALNEKLFF. CDR3 nucleotide sequence: TGTGCCAGTAGCGGGACAGCCCTTAATGAAAAACTGTTTTTT.

The chain employs TRBV7-2 and TRBJ1-2; TRBD1 aligns across 7 bases. Germline-derived CDR1 and CDR2 are SGHTA and FQGNSA. The J segment lost 4 bases and the V segment lost 5 bases, leaving 13 bases of the junction unmatched. The CDR3 runs to 16 residues. CDR3 protein: CASSTLEGAPGYGYTF. The DNA of the CDR3 is TGTGCCAGCAGCACGTTAGAGGGGGCTCCAGGCTATGGCTACACCTTC.

This chain joins TRBV13 and TRBJ2-7; D not certain. Germline V CDR1 and CDR2: PRHDT, FYEKMQ (reference sequence). V lost 0 bases, J lost 3 bases, and 6 bases lay in between. The CDR3 is made up of 13 amino acids. CDR3 bases: TGTGCCAGCAGCTTAGGACATAACTACGAGCAGTACTTC. It translates to CASSLGHNYEQYF.

CDR3 sequence reads: CASSEVGGETQYF. Written as DNA, the CDR3 is TGTGCCAGCAGTGAAGTTGGGGGCGAGACCCAGTACTTC. This chain joins TRBV2 and TRBJ2-5; tentative D call: TRBD1 (6 bases). The germline V gene has CDR1 SNHLY and CDR2 FYNNEI. The length of the CDR3 is 13 residues. The V and J ends lost 1 base and 5 bases respectively, with 8 bases between them.

The genes are TRBV2 and TRBJ2-7, with 9 bases identical to TRBD1. The ends lost 7 bases at V and 1 base at J; junction bases unmatched: 5. Germline V gives CDR1 SNHLY, CDR2 FYNNEI. This CDR3 has 14 amino acids. The CDR3: CASTETGGSYEQYF. CDR3 DNA sequence: TGTGCCAGCACTGAGACAGGGGGGTCCTACGAGCAGTACTTC.

V is TRBV13 and J is TRBJ1-2; D is uncertain. This CDR3 spans 14 amino acids. The V gene's germline CDR1 is PRHDT and CDR2 FYEKMQ (reference sequence). Trimming left V 0 bases short and J 2 bases short, with 7 bases between. The CDR3: CASSLGRRNYGYTF. DNA for the CDR3: TGTGCCAGCAGCTTAGGCCGCAGGAACTATGGCTACACCTTC.

The CDR3 DNA reads TGTGCCAGCAGCCCCAGTGCCCCTTCGGGGGAGCAGTTCTTC. This codes for CASSPSAPSGEQFF. V usage is TRBV9 and J usage is TRBJ2-1; TRBD2 might be the D (5 bases). V dropped 4 bases and J dropped 10 bases, with 18 bases sitting between them. Germline V CDR1 and CDR2: SGDLS, YYNGEE. The CDR3 runs to 14 residues. The complete variable domain, with remaining parts taken from reference TRBV9 and TRBJ2-1, reads DSGVTQTPKHLITATGQRVTLRCSPRSGDLSVYWYQQSLDQGLQFLIQYYNGEERAKGNILERFSAQQFPDLHSELNLSSLELGDSALYFCASSPSAPSGEQFFGPGTRLTVL.

The CDR3, as DNA: TGTGCCAGCAGCTTGGACAGGGCCAACGTCCTGACTTTC. Amino acid sequence: CASSLDRANVLTF. The J gene is TRBJ2-6, the V gene TRBV5-4, with D unresolved. Germline loops: CDR1 SGHNT, CDR2 YYREEE (reference sequence). This CDR3 spans 13 amino acids. Trimming took 0 bases from V and 5 from J, leaving 3 bases between them.

The chain combines TRBV9 with TRBJ1-1; possible D gene TRBD1, 6 bases. V gave up 0 bases and J gave up 4 bases, with 13 bases separating them. Germline V gives CDR1 SGDLS, CDR2 YYNGEE. The CDR3 contains 15 residues. The CDR3 coding sequence is TGTGCCAGCAGCGTAGGGGACATGTTGTCCACTGAAGCTTTCTTT. It encodes CASSVGDMLSTEAFF.

This clone has ten or more counts. This rearrangement joins TRBV5-1 to TRBJ2-5; 10 positions agree with TRBD2. This CDR3 has 14 amino acids. Germline V CDR1 and CDR2: SGHRS, YFSETQ. V gave up 3 bases and J gave up 4 bases; unmatched junction bases: 3. The CDR3 is CASSSSGGIETQYF. The CDR3 DNA reads TGCGCCAGCAGCTCTAGCGGGGGCATAGAGACCCAGTACTTC. Using reference TRBV5-1 and TRBJ2-5 for the parts outside the CDR3, the full variable domain is KAGVTQTPRYLIKTRGQQVTLSCSPISGHRSVSWYQQTPGQGLQFLFEYFSETQRNKGNFPGRFSGRQFSNSRSEMNVSTLELGDSALYLCASSSSGGIETQYFGPGTRLLVL.

V and J are TRBV19 and TRBJ2-1; 10 positions match TRBD1. Germline CDR1 is LNHDA and CDR2 is SQIVND (reference sequence). Unmatched junction bases numbered 2, after V lost 5 bases and J lost 4 bases. The CDR3 extends over 14 amino acids. CDR3 DNA: TGTGCCAGTAGTGGGGACAGGGGATACAATGAGCAGTTCTTC. This gives the protein CASSGDRGYNEQFF.

To note about this clone: Mismatch with germline at one junction end may stem from a read error. This sequence joins TRBV5-6 and TRBJ1-4; the match to TRBD1 covers 10 bases. The CDR3 spans 14 residues. CDR1 and CDR2 from the germline V gene are SGHDT and YYEEEE. In DNA, the CDR3 is TGTGCCAGCAGCTCCGGGACAGGGGTTAATTGGTTTGTGTTT. Protein sequence: CASSSGTGVNWFVF.

V gene TRBV7-9 combines with J gene TRBJ2-5; D is unclear. Trimming stripped 5 bases from V and 0 bases from J, with 10 bases between. Per germline, CDR1 SEHNR and CDR2 FQNEAQ (reference sequence). This CDR3 is built from 14 residues. CDR3 in amino acids: CASSPGEYQETQYF. CDR3 bases: TGTGCCAGCAGCCCTGGAGAGTACCAAGAGACCCAGTACTTC.

A single count supports this clone. The chain recombines TRBV4-1 with TRBJ2-7, with D tentatively TRBD2 (5 bases). Germline V gene sequence: CDR1 MGHRA, CDR2 YSYEKL. V was cut by 4 bases and J by 0 bases, with 13 bases left in between. This CDR3 contains 15 residues. The CDR3 spells CASSREGGSSYEQYF. The CDR3 DNA sequence: TGCGCCAGCAGCCGAGAAGGAGGCAGCTCCTACGAGCAGTACTTC.

The chain is built from TRBV4-1 and TRBJ1-1, with TRBD1 matching 7 bases. This CDR3 is 15 amino acids long. The germline gives CDR1 MGHRA, CDR2 YSYEKL. The J segment lost 0 bases and the V segment lost 4 bases, leaving 5 bases of the junction unmatched. The CDR3 nucleotides read TGCGCCAGCAGCCTAACAGGGGAAATGAACACTGAAGCTTTCTTT. Its translation: CASSLTGEMNTEAFF.

The V gene is TRBV7-8, the J gene TRBJ1-4, with TRBD1 matching 9 bases. This CDR3 spans 14 amino acids. The germline V gene encodes CDR1 SGHVS and CDR2 FQNEAQ. J was trimmed by 7 bases and V by 5 bases; bases with no gene match: 5. The DNA of the CDR3 is TGTGCCAGCAGCCGACAGGGGGATAGTGAAAAACTGTTTTTT. Protein sequence: CASSRQGDSEKLFF.

The chain carries TRBV14 and TRBJ2-7; 7 bases line up with TRBD1. Germline V gene lookup returns CDR1 SGHDN and CDR2 FVKESK. V lost 3 bases and J lost 0; bases outside the gene matches: 5. The CDR3 length is 15 residues. For the CDR3, the DNA is TGTGCCAGCAGCCATTACCGGGACAGCTCCTACGAGCAGTACTTC. It specifies CASSHYRDSSYEQYF.

The chain uses TRBV18 and TRBJ2-7, with D maybe TRBD2 (7 bases). Trimming took 3 bases from V and 3 from J, leaving 12 bases between them. This CDR3 contains 14 residues. Looked up from germline, CDR1 is KGHSH and CDR2 is LQKENI. In nucleotides, the CDR3 is TGTGCCAGCTCACCTGGGGGAGGGGGCTACGAGCAGTACTTC. Its translation: CASSPGGGGYEQYF.

This rearrangement joins TRBV6-5 to TRBJ2-2; tentative D call: TRBD1 (5 bases). V was pared by 6 bases and J by 5 bases, with 16 bases between. Germline values: CDR1 MNHEY, CDR2 SVGAGI. CDR3 length equals 15 residues. CDR3 region: CASRGGQKQTGELFF. In DNA form, the CDR3 reads TGTGCCAGCAGGGGCGGACAAAAACAAACCGGGGAGCTGTTTTTT.